The rows below give T cell receptor beta chains drawn from one sample of a study of T and B cells in COVID-19 patients. TCRdb itself ran the multiplex PCR reads through MiXCR, one entry per CDR3 protein. The sample carries about 5,400 distinct CDR3 sequences, 25% to 35% recorded once. Material: blood. The receptor set was obtained from a human donor with active COVID-19. The CDR3 runs from the conserved cysteine through the conserved F or W.

j_gene | v_gene | CDR3aa
TRBJ2-7 | TRBV6-6 | CASGTSGSYYEQYF
TRBJ2-5 | TRBV18 | CASSPVAGGGGTQYF
TRBJ2-2 | TRBV12-3/TRBV12-4 | CASSRTGNTGELFF
TRBJ2-5 | TRBV19 | CASSIAGLEGTQYF
TRBJ2-1 | TRBV12-3/TRBV12-4 | CASSSPPINEQFF
TRBJ2-1 | TRBV7-9 | CASNNYNEQFF
TRBJ2-1 | TRBV5-1 | CASSFYTGTLSYNEQFF
TRBJ2-2 | TRBV6-6 | CASSYSGQYTGELFF
TRBJ2-3 | TRBV11-3 | CASSLSLAGGEGTQYF
TRBJ2-1 | TRBV11-2 | CASTPTGSSYNEQFF
TRBJ2-2 | TRBV29-1 | CSVGLAGDTGELFF
TRBJ2-3 | TRBV19 | CASSIPPAGRGTDTQYF
TRBJ2-3 | TRBV19 | CASSILEGDTQYF
TRBJ1-2 | TRBV29-1 | CSVEGRGDYGYTF
TRBJ2-1 | TRBV29-1 | CSTSGIYNEQFF
TRBJ2-7 | TRBV12-3/TRBV12-4 | CAGSLEGTGNYEQYF
TRBJ2-2 | TRBV19 | CASSIGTGFGELFF
TRBJ2-1 | TRBV12-3/TRBV12-4 | CASTPVAGGGGTHNEQFF
TRBJ2-3 | TRBV19 | CASSASTSGRMWDTQYF
TRBJ2-1 | TRBV27 | CASSLQAISSYNEQFF
TRBJ2-1 | TRBV5-1 | CASSLQGIGNEQFF
TRBJ1-5 | TRBV6-6 | CASGLTGARSFGQPQHF
TRBJ2-7 | TRBV4-3 | CASSQDDWLLADSPYEQYF
TRBJ1-1 | TRBV18 | CASSSPGTGGAGTEAFF
TRBJ2-3 | TRBV12-3/TRBV12-4 | CASSLMVPATDTQYF
TRBJ1-2 | TRBV5-5 | CASSLGGPYGYTF
TRBJ1-6 | TRBV15 | CATSRGHIAYNSPLHF
TRBJ2-7 | TRBV18 | CASSAGTGKYEQYF
TRBJ2-7 | TRBV6-1 | CASTRGLQSDEQYF